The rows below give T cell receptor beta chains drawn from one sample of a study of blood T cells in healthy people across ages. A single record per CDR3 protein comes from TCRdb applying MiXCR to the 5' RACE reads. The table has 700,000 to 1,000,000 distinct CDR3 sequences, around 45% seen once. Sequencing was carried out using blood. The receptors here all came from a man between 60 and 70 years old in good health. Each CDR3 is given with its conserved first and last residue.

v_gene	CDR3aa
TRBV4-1	CASSQEAQLSYEQYF
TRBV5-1	CASSLKYRGRVASTDTQYF
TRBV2	CASSEFGGDRYEQYF
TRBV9	CASSQGGSWQETQYF
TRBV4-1	CASSQVVGKKETQYF
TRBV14	CASSQAGAGEQYF
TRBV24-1	CATRNNRDRVYEQYF
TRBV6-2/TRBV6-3	CASSTVAGGYANEQFF
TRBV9	CASSVASRVDEQFF
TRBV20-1	CSARGLASLYEQFF
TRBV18	CASSPSRAETQYF
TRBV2	CASGEYRGTGELFF
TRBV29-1	CSVRRSGPETQYF
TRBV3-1	CASSQGRGGANVLTF
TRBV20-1	CSASGTGRSYEQYF
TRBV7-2	CASSPGSGGYTF
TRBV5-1	CASSVTDAEQFF
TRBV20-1	CSARGGWRQPQHF
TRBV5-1	CASGPGTGFNAGELFF
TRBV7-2	CASSLDGRQIDTQYF
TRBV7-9	CASSLDAGIYEQYF
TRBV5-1	CASSWSGTEVTGELFF
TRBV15	CATSSEGLGTGVLNEQFF
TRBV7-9	CASSLDSLGNQPQHF
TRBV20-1	CSARAGTSGRGGGYNEQFF
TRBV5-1	CASSAPRTSGGVTDEQFF
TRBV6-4	CASSSLAGGPQYF
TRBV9	CASSVAGGPNTEAFF
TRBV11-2	CASSLGRKNEKLFF
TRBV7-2	CASSTQTGPPYEQYF
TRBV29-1	CSVPGQQNTEAFF
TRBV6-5	CASSSKPGQGPYTF
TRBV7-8	CASSLRVFQGSPYEQYF
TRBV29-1	CSFRGAGVYTQYF
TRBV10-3	CALRQESTDTQYF
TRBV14	CASSPSGGAKNIQYF